These T cell receptor beta chains were read from a single sample in a study of T-cell memory formation after mild COVID-19. MiXCR, run by TCRdb on the 5' RACE reads, gives a single entry per CDR3 protein. The sample has about 13,000 distinct CDR3 sequences, around 16% seen once. Material for sequencing was PBMCs or a T cell subset sorted from them (not recorded which). The source is a man aged 18 to 29 who had mild COVID-19 (a few samples of this study predate the infection). Cell type and time point are not known. The CDR3 runs from the conserved cysteine through the conserved F or W. A D gene is named only where the DNA matches it firmly. Some rows have no size entry. The others give once, few or many, or a class for an expanded clone.

.	TRBV7-2	.	TRBJ2-3	15	CASSELEPITDTQYF	TGTGCCAGCAGCGAACTAGAACCCATCACAGATACGCAGTATTTT
few	TRBV5-4	.	TRBJ1-1	16	CASSLDGTLWATEAFF	TGTGCCAGCAGCTTGGACGGGACGCTTTGGGCCACTGAAGCTTTCTTT
.	TRBV4-3	.	TRBJ1-6	16	CASSQEFSSYNSPLHF	TGCGCCAGCAGCCAAGAATTTAGCTCCTATAATTCACCCCTCCACTTT
few	TRBV5-1	TRBD1	TRBJ1-4	15	CASSLWTGSDEKLFF	TGCGCCAGCAGCCTCTGGACAGGGTCGGATGAAAAACTGTTTTTT
many	TRBV5-4	.	TRBJ1-1	15	CASSFEIGGQGEAFF	TGTGCCAGCAGCTTTGAGATCGGGGGGCAGGGTGAAGCTTTCTTT
many	TRBV27	.	TRBJ1-1	13	CASSLGQARRAFF	TGTGCCAGCAGTTTAGGGCAGGCGAGGAGGGCTTTCTTT
many	TRBV7-9	TRBD1	TRBJ1-5	18	CASSLAPGQDYSNQPQHF	TGTGCCAGCAGCTTAGCCCCGGGACAGGATTATAGCAATCAGCCCCAGCATTTT
many	TRBV5-1	.	TRBJ2-7	16	CASSLAGPTIAYEQYF	TGCGCCAGCAGCTTGGCCGGACCGACGATAGCCTACGAGCAGTACTTC
many	TRBV10-3	.	TRBJ2-6	16	CAISELGASGANVLTF	TGTGCCATCAGTGAGCTAGGGGCATCTGGGGCCAACGTCCTGACTTTC
many	TRBV9	TRBD1	TRBJ1-1	18	CASSAIARTGLGGTEAFF	TGTGCCAGCAGCGCCATTGCCCGGACAGGGTTAGGAGGCACTGAAGCTTTCTTT
many	TRBV6-2/TRBV6-3	.	TRBJ2-7	11	CASRSPGEQYF	TGTGCCAGCAGAAGTCCCGGAGAGCAGTACTTC
many	TRBV5-4	.	TRBJ2-7	14	CASSLERADYEQYF	TGTGCCAGCAGCCTAGAGCGGGCCGATTACGAGCAGTACTTC
many	TRBV2	.	TRBJ2-7	13	CASSDREAPEQYF	TGTGCCAGCAGTGACAGAGAAGCCCCCGAGCAGTACTTC
many	TRBV15	TRBD1	TRBJ2-2	16	CATSHPGQGSVGELFF	TGTGCCACCAGCCATCCGGGACAGGGATCTGTCGGGGAGCTGTTTTTT
once	TRBV6-5	.	TRBJ2-2	14	CASSYFSGTGELFF	TGTGCCAGCAGTTACTTCAGTGGGACCGGGGAGCTGTTTTTT
.	TRBV5-1	.	TRBJ2-5	15	CASSSPLSRVKTQYF	TGCGCCAGCAGCTCCCCTCTGAGTAGGGTAAAGACCCAGTACTTC
many	TRBV6-5	.	TRBJ2-5	11	CASRVGETQYF	TGTGCCAGCAGAGTTGGCGAGACCCAGTACTTC
few	TRBV4-1	.	TRBJ2-5	13	CASSLAIQETQYF	TGCGCCAGCAGCCTAGCGATCCAAGAGACCCAGTACTTC
many	TRBV6-5	.	TRBJ1-4	11	CASRWAEKLFF	TGTGCCAGCAGGTGGGCGGAAAAACTGTTTTTT
many	TRBV12-3/TRBV12-4	.	TRBJ1-6	14	CASSLEADNSPLHF	TGTGCCAGCAGTTTGGAGGCCGATAATTCACCCCTCCACTTT
many	TRBV15	TRBD2	TRBJ2-5	13	CATRAGFQETQYF	TGTGCCACCCGAGCGGGGTTCCAAGAGACCCAGTACTTC
many	TRBV7-2	.	TRBJ2-1	14	CASSYPQFQDREFF	TGTGCCAGCAGCTATCCGCAATTCCAAGATAGGGAATTCTTC